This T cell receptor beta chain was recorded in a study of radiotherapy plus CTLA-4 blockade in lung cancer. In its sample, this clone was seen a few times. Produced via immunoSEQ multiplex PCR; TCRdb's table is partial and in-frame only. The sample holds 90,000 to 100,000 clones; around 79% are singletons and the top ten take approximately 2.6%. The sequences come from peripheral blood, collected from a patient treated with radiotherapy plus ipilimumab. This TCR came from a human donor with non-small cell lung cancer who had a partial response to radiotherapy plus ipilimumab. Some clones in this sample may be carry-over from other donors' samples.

The CDR3 protein is CASSKDRQLSGAYNEQFF. The DNA of the CDR3 is TGTGCCAGCAGCAAAGATCGCCAGTTGTCGGGGGCCTACAATGAGCAGTTCTTC. This chain links TRBV21-1 with TRBJ2-1; TRBD2 is taken as the D call from the table, unchecked against the DNA. TRBV21-1 constitutes a pseudogene. The CDR3 spans 18 residues.